The subject of this entry is one T cell receptor beta chain. As yet, its antigen is unknown. The source of the sample is a study of monozygotic twins with inflammatory bowel disease. Study findings and constraints: Healthy co-twins exceeded IBD patients in TCRbeta diversity as measured by inverse Simpson.

Donors each gave around 2.3 ml of blood. The germline CDR1 and CDR2 sequences are SGHTA and FQGNSA. CDR3 length equals 13 residues. UMIs with a 6-nucleotide sample barcode were added by template switching. Using the 5' RACE reads, TCRdb records one entry per CDR3 protein without DNA. This table lists approximately 420,000 distinct CDR3 sequences. Sequenced: blood. V and J are TRBV7-2 and TRBJ2-1; TCRdb indicates TRBD2, and absent DNA this call remains unverified. The sequence was obtained from a human donor with ulcerative colitis or Crohn's disease, or a healthy co-twin of an affected twin (not recorded which). The CDR3 here is CASSLVFGEGQFF.